Sequencing of this T cell receptor beta chain was carried out in a study of cytomegalovirus exposure and HLA in healthy donors. CDR3 length: 13 residues. The V and J ends lost 7 bases and 3 bases respectively, with 12 bases between them. Germline V gene lookup returns CDR1 SGHRS and CDR2 YFSETQ. Study-wide results and limits: Across donors, most TCRs were seen rarely, yet some public ones were widespread. In a later analysis, at a false discovery rate of 0.05, 15,000 to 20,000 TCR beta sequences were associated with HLA alleles.

Researchers ran the PCR with 60 Vbeta and 13 Jbeta primers. The method was immunoSEQ multiplex PCR; TCRdb's version includes in-frame clones alone and lacks a portion of them. Here the sample spans about 160,000 clones, around 77% being singletons. In the case of this clone: What it recognizes is unknown.

V is TRBV5-1 and J is TRBJ2-3, with D perhaps TRBD1 (5 bases). The TCR originated in a woman aged 25 to 39 in good health and CMV-seronegative. Sequenced material: PBMCs. The CDR3 DNA reads as TGCGCCAGCTTCCGGCCAGGGACAGATACGCAGTATTTT. This translates into CASFRPGTDTQYF. Drawing the rest from reference TRBV5-1 and TRBJ2-3, the complete variable domain is KAGVTQTPRYLIKTRGQQVTLSCSPISGHRSVSWYQQTPGQGLQFLFEYFSETQRNKGNFPGRFSGRQFSNSRSEMNVSTLELGDSALYLCASFRPGTDTQYFGPGTRLTVL.